What follows is one T cell receptor beta chain and its context. This clonotype occurred a few times. This clone's antigen is unknown. Per-nucleotide qualities are absent, and no much larger clonotype sits a single base away. This record belongs to a study of blood T cells in healthy people across ages (dated by TCRdb to about 2015). Describing the broader study: Template switching captured roughly one uniquely barcoded TCR beta cDNA molecule per two T cells in model experiments. To track age-related changes in TCR beta repertoire diversity, the study relied on deep sequencing normalized with unique cDNA molecular identifiers. To avoid experimental bias, donors of different ages were distributed randomly across sequencing lanes. The donors were divided into four age groups: young (average approximately 15 years), middle-aged (about 39), aged (62) and long-lived (approximately 74). The study analyzed two additional independent replicas of 1 million unique cDNA reads from the same blood draw for two donors, one aged 18 to 30 and one aged 80 or older.

Systemically healthy Caucasian individuals from Russia, 35 to 40 in total and aged about 6 to 100 years, were included as donors. Each donor gave around 9.9 milliliters of peripheral blood, collected into EDTA-treated Vacutainer tubes. Ficoll-Paque density-gradient centrifugation was used to isolate PBMCs, with at least 6 million per sample. Trizol reagent was used to extract total RNA from the PBMCs, yielding at least 6 micrograms per sample. For every donor, flow cytometry on a PBMC aliquot measured the percentage of naive CD45RAhigh/CD27high T cells. Library method: 5' RACE. These reads were obtained on an Illumina HiSeq 2500. The second PCR ran for about 6 to 12 cycles and used a J-beta primer mix along with a sample-barcoded 5' primer. A unique molecular identifier was introduced onto each TCR beta cDNA molecule by a template-switch 5' adaptor carrying 12 random nucleotides. At least 3 million CDR3-containing paired-end reads were obtained from each sample. First-strand cDNA was synthesized from all RNA with the Mint cDNA synthesis kit, primed by a TRBC-specific oligonucleotide. Following uracil-DNA glycosylase treatment, all cDNA underwent a first 18-cycle PCR with the universal primers M1SS and BC2_uni_R. The study's own analysis went as follows. Each sample was normalized by randomly selecting 1 million high-quality reads, each carrying a distinct molecular identifier. Instead of being binned into consensus sequences, reads with shared molecular identifiers were discarded. MiTCR, with a Q25 quality threshold and the strictest error-elimination algorithm, was used for CDR3 identification, clonotype clustering and error correction. A nonparametric unseen species model with Euler transformation was used to estimate lower-bound total TCR beta diversity. In-frame beta chains were kept once TCRdb had trimmed the public reads at Q25 with fastp and called clones with MiXCR. CDR3 protein duplicates are merged, each entry listing the most common genes and DNA. None of the V and J calls come from the authors' own analysis; TCRdb made them. Within this sample are some 1,500,000 distinct CDR3 sequences, with roughly 43% of them counted one time only. The top ten clones comprise less than 5% of the sample.

The research as a whole found: As age increased, observed TCR beta diversity per million T cells dropped in a roughly linear way, and a significant reduction was already evident by age about 40. Conclusive comparison of naive and antigen-experienced compartments was prevented by the profiling of bulk unsorted PBMCs. Compared with the aged group, the long-lived group had more naive CD4+ T cells, fewer expanded clones and increased TCR diversity, suggesting age selection. Total diversity estimates from one million sequenced T cells were considered lower bounds and underestimates. Because the CMV infection status of the donors was unknown, age-related changes in expanded clonotypes may potentially have been confounded. The percentage of naive T cells measured by flow cytometry correlated strongly with observed TCR beta diversity.

The receptor's source is a woman under 30 in good health. The sequenced sample was blood.

The CDR3 protein sequence reads: CASSSSGSEETQYF. The nucleotide sequence reads as follows: TGTGCCAGCAGTTCAAGCGGGAGCGAAGAGACCCAGTACTTC. The chain joins TRBV25-1 to TRBJ2-5; TRBD2 agrees with 8 junctional bases. Its CDR3 holds 14 amino acids, cysteine through phenylalanine. Of all the DNA, just the CDR3 is kept, 42 bases in frame from base 1. Unmatched junction bases come to 5, with V trimmed by 5 bases and J by 3 bases. The germline V gene sets CDR1 to MGHDK and CDR2 to SYGVNS.